This passage covers 10 T cell receptor beta chains from one sample sequenced in a study of T cell repertoires in cytomegalovirus infection. TCRdb re-derived calls from the reads in MiXCR, one entry per CDR3 protein. This table holds a few hundred thousand distinct CDR3 sequences, around 18% found once. Sequencing input: PBMCs. The origin of the receptors is a human donor in good health (CMV status not recorded). Some clones in this sample may be carry-over from other donors' samples.

The V and J genes are TRBV7-2 and TRBJ2-5; 13 nucleotides align to TRBD2. With 5 bases clipped from V and 6 bases from J, the junction kept 9 bases outside the gene matches. The CDR3 has 16 amino acids. Germline CDR1 is SGHTA and CDR2 is FQGNSA. The DNA for the CDR3 is TGTGCCAGCAGCCAAACACTAGCGGGAGGGGGGAAGACCCAGTACTTC. The encoded protein is CASSQTLAGGGKTQYF.

This clonotype was detected many times. CDR3 in DNA: TGTGCCAGCAGCTTAGAGACAGGGAATCAGCCCCAGCATTTT. Protein product: CASSLETGNQPQHF. The chain joins TRBV7-2 to TRBJ1-5; 7 bases line up with TRBD1. Trimming at V came to 1 base and at J to 4 bases, leaving 1 base not matched to a gene. Germline CDR1 SGHTA, CDR2 FQGNSA. The CDR3 has 14 amino acids.

The V and J genes are TRBV2 and TRBJ2-1, with TRBD1 as a possible D gene (6 bases). Germline CDR1 and CDR2: SNHLY and FYNNEI. The V end was cut by 7 bases, the J end by 9 bases, with 16 bases between. The CDR3 covers 13 residues. CDR3 in amino acids: CASTGERDGEQFF. The CDR3 DNA is TGTGCCAGCACAGGGGAGAGGGATGGTGAGCAGTTCTTC.

The V call is TRBV20-1, the J call TRBJ2-3; the match to TRBD1 covers 7 bases. V dropped 6 bases and J dropped 11; count of bases not matched to a gene: 17. CDR1 and CDR2 from the germline V gene are DFQATT and SNEGSKA (reference sequence). This CDR3 region has 14 residues. The CDR3 loop reads CSAVGQSEGLGQYF. In DNA, the CDR3 is TGCAGTGCCGTGGGACAGTCCGAAGGCTTGGGGCAGTATTTT.

This clonotype was recorded many times. The chain uses TRBV6-1 and TRBJ1-1; no definite D call. V lost 6 bases to trimming and J lost 0 bases, with 11 bases between them. Germline V gene lookup returns CDR1 MNHNS and CDR2 SASEGT. CDR3 length equals 14 residues. CDR3 coding DNA: TGTGCCAGCAGGGGGATAAGCATGAACACTGAAGCTTTCTTT. Amino acids: CASRGISMNTEAFF.

This clonotype was detected a few times. This chain links TRBV6-1 with TRBJ1-2, with D uncertain. This CDR3 is 14 amino acids long. V lost 1 base and J lost 4, with 10 bases in between. Germline V gene sequence: CDR1 MNHNS, CDR2 SASEGT. The CDR3 DNA is TGTGCCAGCAGTGAAGGTTTCAGTATCTATGGCTACACCTTC. It translates to CASSEGFSIYGYTF.

This chain uses TRBV2 with TRBJ2-4; D could derive from TRBD1 or TRBD2 (5 bases each). Germline V gene data show CDR1 as SNHLY and CDR2 as FYNNEI. The CDR3 is made up of 16 amino acids. V was cut by 3 bases and J by 1 base, with 13 bases left in between. CDR3 region: CASSDLGVGAKNIQYF. The CDR3 coding sequence is TGTGCCAGCAGTGACCTGGGGGTTGGGGCCAAAAACATTCAGTACTTC.

This chain connects TRBV3-1 to TRBJ2-5; 7 nucleotides agree with TRBD1. Germline CDR1 LGHDT, CDR2 YNNKEL (reference sequence). Unmatched junction bases numbered 5, after V lost 2 bases and J lost 5 bases. The CDR3 totals 14 residues. The CDR3 DNA is TGTGCCAGCAGCCAACAGCCCAGGGGGGAGACCCAGTACTTC. Translation: CASSQQPRGETQYF.

This clonotype showed up just a few times. The chain employs TRBV2 and TRBJ2-1; 8 positions agree with TRBD2. With V trimmed by 7 bases and J by 6 bases, 11 bases remained unmatched. The CDR3 is 15 residues long. Germline CDR1 and CDR2: SNHLY and FYNNEI. This CDR3 is CASMLTAGGSNEQFF. The CDR3 region has the DNA TGTGCCAGCATGCTTACGGCGGGAGGTTCCAATGAGCAGTTCTTC.

In this sample, this clonotype turned up many times. This chain joins TRBV7-2 and TRBJ2-2; D is ambiguous. This CDR3 comprises 15 residues. Germline V gives CDR1 SGHTA, CDR2 FQGNSA. The V and J ends lost 2 bases and 0 bases respectively, with 7 bases between them. The CDR3 nucleotides read TGTGCCAGCAGCTTACTCTCGGCGAACACCGGGGAGCTGTTTTTT. This translates into CASSLLSANTGELFF.